This T cell receptor beta chain was captured in a study of cytomegalovirus exposure and HLA in healthy donors. Study conclusions and caveats: Reports indicate that TCR beta sequences accurately predicted the HLA-A and HLA-B alleles of most subjects. Researchers catalogued about 160 TCR beta chains as cytomegalovirus-associated. As a later analysis revealed, most CMV-associated TCR beta chains appeared HLA-restricted.

Whereas donors were nominally healthy upon sampling, unrecorded immune exposures were probable. Primers: 60 Vbeta forward and 13 Jbeta reverse. Libraries were prepared by immunoSEQ multiplex PCR; TCRdb keeps only in-frame clonotypes and omits some of them. The sample has about 150,000 clones; under 80% are singletons. V was trimmed by 4 bases and J by 0 bases, leaving 8 bases between them. Germline V lookup: CDR1 SGHRS, CDR2 YFSETQ. This CDR3 contains 14 residues. Regarding this clone: Its antigen remains unknown.

Source material: PBMCs. This sequence was found in a man between 18 and 35 years old in good health and CMV-seropositive. The chain has TRBV5-1 and TRBJ1-3, with D perhaps TRBD1 (6 bases). CDR3 sequence (DNA): TGCGCCAGCAGCCGGACAGTCTCTGGAAACACCATATATTTT. Translating gives CASSRTVSGNTIYF.